The clone carrying this T cell receptor beta chain was seen more than once but under ten times. What it binds is not known. TCRdb reprocessed the 5' RACE reads with MiXCR, giving one entry per CDR3 protein. The table lists hundreds of thousands of distinct CDR3 sequences, over 8.5% of them singletons, with more than 0.75% in the top ten. This sample was taken from a study of identical twins. Study conclusions and caveats: Excess twin sharing in beta out-of-frame sequences was weaker. With abundant cord blood beta clonotypes, insertions were fewer; memory repertoires showed no such pattern. Findings came from cross-sectional statistics, without long-term follow-up of donors.

Trimming took 8 bases from V and 3 from J, leaving 18 bases between them. CDR1 and CDR2 (germline): SGHKS, YYEKEE (reference sequence). This CDR3 region has 14 residues. These data also formed part of another study, on yellow fever vaccine responses in identical twins. This second study notes: The authors reported partly convergent, partly personalized vaccine responses in identical twins.

The chain combines TRBV5-5 with TRBJ2-7, with a weak D call TRBD2 (5 bases). The sequencing sample was made of PBMCs. The receptor was isolated from a woman aged 18-29 years in good health. The CDR3 DNA is TGTGCCAGTCAGGCGGTGGCGGGTATCTACGAGCAGTACTTC. Its translation is CASQAVAGIYEQYF.